Described below is a single T cell receptor (beta chain) sequence and its context. TCRdb's copy holds only in-frame clones and misses some; the assay was immunoSEQ multiplex PCR. The sample consists of some 410,000 clones, approximately 90% of them appearing once. This sample was taken from a study of control samples from healthy donors and cancer patients. The clonotype originates from a man aged 40-50 years with head and neck cancer. Sequencing was carried out using PBMCs.

Here the CDR3 reads CAWSPGDYGYTF. For the CDR3, the DNA is TGTGCCTGGAGTCCAGGGGATTATGGCTACACCTTC. The rearrangement uses TRBV30 and TRBJ1-2; perhaps TRBD1 as D (6 bases). With 2 bases removed from V and 5 bases from J, the gap between germline ends came to 9 bases. The CDR3 spans 12 residues. CDR1 is GTSNPN, CDR2 SVGIG, per germline (reference sequence).